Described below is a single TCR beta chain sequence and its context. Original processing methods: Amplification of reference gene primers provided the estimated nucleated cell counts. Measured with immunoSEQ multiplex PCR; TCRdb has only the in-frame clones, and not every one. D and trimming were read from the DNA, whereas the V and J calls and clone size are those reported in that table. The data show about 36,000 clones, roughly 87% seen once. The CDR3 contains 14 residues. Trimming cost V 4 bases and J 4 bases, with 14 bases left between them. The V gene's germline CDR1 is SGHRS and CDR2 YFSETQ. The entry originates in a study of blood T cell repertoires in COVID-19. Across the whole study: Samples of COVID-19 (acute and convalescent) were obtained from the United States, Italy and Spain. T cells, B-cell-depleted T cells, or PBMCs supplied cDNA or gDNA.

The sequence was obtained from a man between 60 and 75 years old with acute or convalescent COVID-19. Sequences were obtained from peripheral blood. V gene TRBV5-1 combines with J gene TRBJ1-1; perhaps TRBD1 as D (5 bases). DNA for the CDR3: TGCGCCAGCAGCCTAGGGGTGGATAGCACTGAAGCTTTCTTT. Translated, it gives CASSLGVDSTEAFF.